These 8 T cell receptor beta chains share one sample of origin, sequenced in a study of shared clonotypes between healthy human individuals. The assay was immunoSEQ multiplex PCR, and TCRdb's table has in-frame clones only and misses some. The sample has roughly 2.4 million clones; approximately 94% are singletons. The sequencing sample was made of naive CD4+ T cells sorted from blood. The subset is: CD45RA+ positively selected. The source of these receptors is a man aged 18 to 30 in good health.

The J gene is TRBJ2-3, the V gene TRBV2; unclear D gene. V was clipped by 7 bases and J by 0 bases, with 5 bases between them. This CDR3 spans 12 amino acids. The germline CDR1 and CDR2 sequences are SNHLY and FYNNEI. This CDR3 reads CASKVSTDTQYF. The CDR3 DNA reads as TGTGCCAGCAAGGTTAGCACAGATACGCAGTATTTT.

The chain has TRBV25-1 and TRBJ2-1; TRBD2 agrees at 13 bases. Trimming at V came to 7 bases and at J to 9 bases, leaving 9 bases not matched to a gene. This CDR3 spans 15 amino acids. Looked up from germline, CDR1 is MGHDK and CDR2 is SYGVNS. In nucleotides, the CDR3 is TGTGCCAGCACCCAGGGACTAGCGGGAATCCCTGAGCAGTTCTTC. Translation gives CASTQGLAGIPEQFF.

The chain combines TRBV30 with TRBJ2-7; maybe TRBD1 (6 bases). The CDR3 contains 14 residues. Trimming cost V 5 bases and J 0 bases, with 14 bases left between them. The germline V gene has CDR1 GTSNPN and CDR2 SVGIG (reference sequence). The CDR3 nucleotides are TGTGCCTGGGACGAGGACAGCCGCTCCTACGAGCAGTACTTC. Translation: CAWDEDSRSYEQYF.

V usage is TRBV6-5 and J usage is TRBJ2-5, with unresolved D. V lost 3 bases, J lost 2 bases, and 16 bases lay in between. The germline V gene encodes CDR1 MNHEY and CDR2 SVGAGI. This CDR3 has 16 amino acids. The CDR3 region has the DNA TGTGCCAGCAGTTATGGGGTGCCTCCCGATCAAGAGACCCAGTACTTC. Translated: CASSYGVPPDQETQYF.

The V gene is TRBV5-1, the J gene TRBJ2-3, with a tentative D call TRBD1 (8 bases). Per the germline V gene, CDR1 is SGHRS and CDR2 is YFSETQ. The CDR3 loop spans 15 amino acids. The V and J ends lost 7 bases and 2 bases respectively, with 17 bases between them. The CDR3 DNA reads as TGCGCCAGCCACGGGGGGACAGGAAACACAGATACGCAGTATTTT. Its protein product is CASHGGTGNTDTQYF.

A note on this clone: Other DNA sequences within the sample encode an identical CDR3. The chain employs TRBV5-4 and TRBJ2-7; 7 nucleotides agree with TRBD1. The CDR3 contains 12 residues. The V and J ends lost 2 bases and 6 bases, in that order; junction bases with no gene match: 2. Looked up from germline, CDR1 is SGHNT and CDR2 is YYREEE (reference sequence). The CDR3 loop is CASSLRTGEQYF. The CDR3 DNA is TGTGCCAGCAGCTTACGGACAGGCGAGCAGTACTTC.

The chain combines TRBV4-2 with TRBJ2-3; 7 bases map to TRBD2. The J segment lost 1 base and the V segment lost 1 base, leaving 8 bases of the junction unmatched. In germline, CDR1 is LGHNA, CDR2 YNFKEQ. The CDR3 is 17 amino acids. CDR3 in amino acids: CASSQGAKREGTDTQYF. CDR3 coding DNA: TGTGCCAGCAGCCAAGGAGCGAAGCGGGAAGGCACAGATACGCAGTATTTT.

The CDR3 DNA follows: TGTGCCAGCAGCCTCTATATGGCTAGCGGGAGGACCGGAGAGACCCAGTACTTC. It yields the protein CASSLYMASGRTGETQYF. The rearrangement joins TRBV11-2 to TRBJ2-5, with TRBD2 identical over 11 bases. Germline assignment: CDR1 SGHAT and CDR2 FQNNGV. With 5 bases clipped from V and 4 bases from J, the junction kept 15 bases outside the gene matches. CDR3 length: 18 residues.